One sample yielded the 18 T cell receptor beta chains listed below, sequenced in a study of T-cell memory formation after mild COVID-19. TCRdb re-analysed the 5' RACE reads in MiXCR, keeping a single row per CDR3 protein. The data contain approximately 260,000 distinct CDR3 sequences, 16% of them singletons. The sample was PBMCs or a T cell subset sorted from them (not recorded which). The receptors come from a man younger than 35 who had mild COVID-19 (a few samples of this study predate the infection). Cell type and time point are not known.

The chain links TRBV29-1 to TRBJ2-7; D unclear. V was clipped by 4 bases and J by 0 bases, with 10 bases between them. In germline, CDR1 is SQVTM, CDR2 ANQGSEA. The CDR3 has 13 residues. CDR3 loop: CSVVDKSSYEQYF. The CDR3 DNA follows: TGCAGCGTTGTCGACAAAAGCTCCTACGAGCAGTACTTC.

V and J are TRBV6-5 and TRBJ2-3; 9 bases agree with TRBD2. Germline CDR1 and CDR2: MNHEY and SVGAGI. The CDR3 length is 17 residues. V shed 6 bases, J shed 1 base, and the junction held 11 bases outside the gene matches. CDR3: CASRGWGAGGRTDTQYF. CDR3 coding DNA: TGTGCCAGCAGAGGTTGGGGAGCGGGAGGCCGCACAGATACGCAGTATTTT.

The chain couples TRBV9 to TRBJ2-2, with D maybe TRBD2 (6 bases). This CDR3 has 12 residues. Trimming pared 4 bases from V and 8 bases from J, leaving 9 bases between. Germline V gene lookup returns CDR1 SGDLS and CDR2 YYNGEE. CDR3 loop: CASSKSGGELFF. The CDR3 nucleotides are TGTGCCAGCAGCAAGAGCGGGGGGGAGCTGTTTTTT. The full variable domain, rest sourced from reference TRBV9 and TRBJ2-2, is DSGVTQTPKHLITATGQRVTLRCSPRSGDLSVYWYQQSLDQGLQFLIQYYNGEERAKGNILERFSAQQFPDLHSELNLSSLELGDSALYFCASSKSGGELFFGEGSRLTVL.

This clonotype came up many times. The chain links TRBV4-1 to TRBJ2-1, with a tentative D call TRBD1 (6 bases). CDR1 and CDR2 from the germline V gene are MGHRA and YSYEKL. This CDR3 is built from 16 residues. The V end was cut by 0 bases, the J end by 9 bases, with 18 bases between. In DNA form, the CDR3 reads TGCGCCAGCAGCCAAGAACCGGGGACAATCGAGGGTGAGCAGTTCTTC. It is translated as CASSQEPGTIEGEQFF.

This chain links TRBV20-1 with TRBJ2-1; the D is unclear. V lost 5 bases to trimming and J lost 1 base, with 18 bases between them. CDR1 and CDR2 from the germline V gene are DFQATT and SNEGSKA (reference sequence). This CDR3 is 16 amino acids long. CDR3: CSARPAPPGSYNEQFF. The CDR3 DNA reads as TGCAGTGCTCGGCCGGCTCCTCCGGGTTCCTACAATGAGCAGTTCTTC.

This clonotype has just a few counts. The CDR3 region has the DNA TGCAGTGCCAAGGGCAGAGACAGGGGCTTTCAGCCCCAGCATTTT. Translation gives CSAKGRDRGFQPQHF. The chain links TRBV20-1 to TRBJ1-5; 8 positions agree with TRBD1. The CDR3 spans 15 residues. V shed 6 bases and J 6 bases; nucleotides not matched to a gene: 13. Germline CDR1 DFQATT, CDR2 SNEGSKA (reference sequence).

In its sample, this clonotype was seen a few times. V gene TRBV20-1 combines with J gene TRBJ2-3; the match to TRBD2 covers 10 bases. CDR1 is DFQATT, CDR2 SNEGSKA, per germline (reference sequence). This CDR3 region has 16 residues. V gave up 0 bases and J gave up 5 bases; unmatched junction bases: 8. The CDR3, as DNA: TGCAGTGCTAGAGATCGCTCTAGCGGGGGATTAGATACGCAGTATTTT. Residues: CSARDRSSGGLDTQYF.

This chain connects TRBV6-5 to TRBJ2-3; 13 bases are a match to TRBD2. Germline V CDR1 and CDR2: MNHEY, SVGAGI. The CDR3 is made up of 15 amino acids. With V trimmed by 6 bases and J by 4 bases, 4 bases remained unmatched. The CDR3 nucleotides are TGTGCCAGCAGCAAACTAGCGGGGGGGCCAGATACGCAGTATTTT. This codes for CASSKLAGGPDTQYF.

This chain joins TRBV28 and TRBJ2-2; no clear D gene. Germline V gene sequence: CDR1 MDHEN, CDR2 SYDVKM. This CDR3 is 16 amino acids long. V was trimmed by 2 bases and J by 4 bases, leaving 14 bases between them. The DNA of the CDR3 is TGTGCCAGCAGTTTACATCCAAGCTCCTCCACCGGGGAGCTGTTTTTT. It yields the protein CASSLHPSSSTGELFF.

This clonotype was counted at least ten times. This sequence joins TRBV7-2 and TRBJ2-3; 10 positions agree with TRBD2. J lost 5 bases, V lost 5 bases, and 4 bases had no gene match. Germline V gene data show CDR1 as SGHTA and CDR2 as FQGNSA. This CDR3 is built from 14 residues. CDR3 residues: CASSPWTSGDTQYF. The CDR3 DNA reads TGTGCCAGCAGCCCCTGGACTAGCGGAGATACGCAGTATTTT.

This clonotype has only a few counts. DNA of the CDR3: TGTGCCAGCAGTGACTCGATCGGGGGGCCGGATACGCAGTATTTT. This translates into CASSDSIGGPDTQYF. The genes are TRBV6-4 and TRBJ2-3; TRBD2 might be the D (7 bases). Germline V gene data show CDR1 as MRHNA and CDR2 as SNTAGT. The CDR3 is 15 residues long. V lost 0 bases and J 6 bases, leaving 13 bases between the germline ends.

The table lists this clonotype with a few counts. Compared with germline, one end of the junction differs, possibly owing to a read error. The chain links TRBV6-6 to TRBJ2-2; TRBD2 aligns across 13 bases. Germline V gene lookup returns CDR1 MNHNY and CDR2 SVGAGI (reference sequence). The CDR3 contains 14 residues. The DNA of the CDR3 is TGTGCCAGCAGTTCCCGAGGCCGGACTAGCGGGGGTGTTTTT. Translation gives CASSSRGRTSGGVF.

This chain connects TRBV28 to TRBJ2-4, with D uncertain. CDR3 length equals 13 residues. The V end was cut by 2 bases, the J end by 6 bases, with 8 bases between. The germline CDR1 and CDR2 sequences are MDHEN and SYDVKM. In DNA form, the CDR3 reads TGTGCCAGCAGTTTACCGGACGGAAACATTCAGTACTTC. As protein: CASSLPDGNIQYF. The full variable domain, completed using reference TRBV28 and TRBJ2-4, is DVKVTQSSRYLVKRTGEKVFLECVQDMDHENMFWYRQDPGLGLRLIYFSYDVKMKEKGDIPEGYSVSREKKERFSLILESASTNQTSMYLCASSLPDGNIQYFGAGTRLSVL.

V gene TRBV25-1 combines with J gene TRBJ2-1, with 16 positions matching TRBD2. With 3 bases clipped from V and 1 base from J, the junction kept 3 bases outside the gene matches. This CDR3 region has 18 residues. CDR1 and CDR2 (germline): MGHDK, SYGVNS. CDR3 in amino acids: CASSDGTSGGGSYNEQFF. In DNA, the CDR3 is TGTGCCAGCAGTGACGGGACTAGCGGGGGGGGTTCCTACAATGAGCAGTTCTTC. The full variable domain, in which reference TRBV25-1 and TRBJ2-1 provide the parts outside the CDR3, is EADIYQTPRYLVIGTGKKITLECSQTMGHDKMYWYQQDPGMELHLIHYSYGVNSTEKGDLSSESTVSRIRTEHFPLTLESARPSHTSQYLCASSDGTSGGGSYNEQFFGPGTRLTVL.

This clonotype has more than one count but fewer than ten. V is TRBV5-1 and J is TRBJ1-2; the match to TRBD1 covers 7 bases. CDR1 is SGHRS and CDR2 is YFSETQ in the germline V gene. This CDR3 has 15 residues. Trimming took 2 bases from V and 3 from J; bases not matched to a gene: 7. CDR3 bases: TGCGCCAGCAGCTTCACCGGGACAGACTACTATGGCTACACCTTC. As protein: CASSFTGTDYYGYTF.

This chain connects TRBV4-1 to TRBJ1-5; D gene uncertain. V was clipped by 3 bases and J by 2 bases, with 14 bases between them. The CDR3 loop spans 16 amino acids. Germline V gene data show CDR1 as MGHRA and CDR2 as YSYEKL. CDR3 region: CASSQADGVGNQPQHF. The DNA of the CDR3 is TGCGCCAGCAGCCAGGCCGACGGGGTAGGCAATCAGCCCCAGCATTTT.

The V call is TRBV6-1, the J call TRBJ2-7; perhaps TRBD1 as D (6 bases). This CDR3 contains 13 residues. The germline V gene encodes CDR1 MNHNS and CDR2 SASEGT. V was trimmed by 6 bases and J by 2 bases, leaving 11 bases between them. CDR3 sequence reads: CASRGQQTYEQYF. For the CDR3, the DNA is TGTGCCAGCAGAGGACAGCAAACCTACGAGCAGTACTTC.

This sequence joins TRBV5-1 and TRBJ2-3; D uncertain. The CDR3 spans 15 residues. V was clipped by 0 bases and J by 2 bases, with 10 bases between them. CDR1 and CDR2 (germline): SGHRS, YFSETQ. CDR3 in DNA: TGCGCCAGCAGCTTGGTGGGTCCGTTCACAGATACGCAGTATTTT. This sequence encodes CASSLVGPFTDTQYF. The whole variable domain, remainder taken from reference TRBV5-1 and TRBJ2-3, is KAGVTQTPRYLIKTRGQQVTLSCSPISGHRSVSWYQQTPGQGLQFLFEYFSETQRNKGNFPGRFSGRQFSNSRSEMNVSTLELGDSALYLCASSLVGPFTDTQYFGPGTRLTVL.